Below, one T cell receptor beta chain is given with its context. The data were taken from a study of blood T cell repertoires in COVID-19. In the study overall: Sites across the United States, Italy and Spain contributed samples from acute and convalescent COVID-19. In each case, the material was cDNA or gDNA derived from T cells, B-cell-depleted T cells, or PBMCs.

In the source study's methods: Reference gene primer amplification in the assay estimated nucleated cell counts. The assay was immunoSEQ multiplex PCR, and TCRdb's table has in-frame clones only and misses some. V and J calls and clone size are copied from that table; D and trimming were computed from the DNA. The table records just under 20,000 clones, 85% of them present only once. Sequencing input: peripheral blood. The receptor comes from a human donor with active COVID-19. The donor label of this sample is uncertain.

The CDR3 region has the DNA TGTGCCAGCAGCTTCAGGGAGGCGGCGCAGTATTTT. Residues: CASSFREAAQYF. The chain employs TRBV11-2 and TRBJ2-3, with D tentatively TRBD2 (6 bases). The CDR3 runs 12 residues. Germline V CDR1 and CDR2: SGHAT, FQNNGV. Trimming stripped 3 bases from V and 10 bases from J, with 11 bases between.